Below are 14 T cell receptor beta chains sequenced from a single sample in a study of CD8+ T cells in alopecia areata. RNA was extracted and reverse transcribed into cDNA as the sequencing template. Produced via immunoSEQ multiplex PCR; TCRdb's table is partial and in-frame only. This sample has fewer than 150,000 clones, with around two fifths found just once. The sequenced sample consisted of CD4+ T cells sorted from blood. Every receptor here comes from a human donor with alopecia areata.

This clone was seen a handful of times. The rearrangement joins TRBV29-1 to TRBJ2-7; a weak D match, TRBD1 (6 bases). Germline CDR1 and CDR2: SQVTM and ANQGSEA. The ends were cut back, 5 bases at V and 2 bases at J, with 16 bases in the middle. There are 14 residues in the CDR3. CDR3 in DNA: TGCAGCGTTACAGGACAGTCCAACCCCTACGAGCAGTACTTC. Amino acids: CSVTGQSNPYEQYF.

The chain combines TRBV4-3 with TRBJ2-7; no clear D. CDR3 size: 17 residues. CDR1 and CDR2 (germline): LGHNA, YSLEER. V was clipped by 0 bases and J by 0 bases, with 15 bases between them. This CDR3 reads CASSQDGFRGNSYEQYF. CDR3 sequence (DNA): TGCGCCAGCAGCCAAGATGGGTTTCGCGGAAACTCCTACGAGCAGTACTTC.

V usage is TRBV11-3 and J usage is TRBJ2-1; TRBD2 matches 9 bases. This CDR3 has 15 residues. Trimming cost V 4 bases and J 4 bases; bases outside gene matches: 5. Germline V CDR1 and CDR2: SGHNT, YENEEA. CDR3 in DNA: TGTGCCAGCAGCTCGGCGGGGGGGACTTACAATGAGCAGTTCTTC. Protein product: CASSSAGGTYNEQFF.

The genes are TRBV12-5 and TRBJ1-1; TRBD1 might be the D (6 bases). The CDR3 is made up of 13 amino acids. The ends were cut back, 1 base at V and 7 bases at J, with 10 bases in the middle. The germline V gene encodes CDR1 LGHNT and CDR2 FRNRAP. CDR3 amino acids: CASGLELDSEAFF. For the CDR3, the DNA is TGTGCTAGTGGTTTGGAGCTGGACAGTGAAGCTTTCTTT.

This rearrangement joins TRBV4-2 to TRBJ2-3; TRBD2 agrees at 9 bases. The V and J ends lost 0 bases and 12 bases, in that order; junction bases with no gene match: 7. Germline CDR1 is LGHNA and CDR2 is YNFKEQ. The CDR3 has 14 amino acids. For the CDR3, the DNA is TGTGCCAGCAGCCAAGATGAGGCGGGGGGGCTTCAGTATTTT. Translating gives CASSQDEAGGLQYF.

This clone was detected only a few times. The CDR3 loop reads CSVESRGSDTEAFF. The DNA of the CDR3 is TGCAGCGTTGAAAGCAGGGGATCGGACACTGAAGCTTTCTTT. The chain carries TRBV29-1 and TRBJ1-1; maybe TRBD1 (6 bases). Trimming removed 2 bases from V and 3 bases from J, with 13 bases in between. The CDR3 has 14 residues. CDR1 and CDR2 from the germline V gene are SQVTM and ANQGSEA.

This rearrangement joins TRBV29-1 to TRBJ1-4; 8 nucleotides align to TRBD1. V was clipped by 5 bases and J by 7 bases; unmatched bases: 3. There are 12 residues in the CDR3. Germline V gene data show CDR1 as SQVTM and CDR2 as ANQGSEA. CDR3 loop: CSVPDRGEKLFF. CDR3 DNA sequence: TGCAGCGTTCCCGACAGGGGTGAAAAACTGTTTTTT.

J is TRBJ2-5 and V is TRBV15; 9 bases fit TRBD1. Germline assignment: CDR1 LNHNV and CDR2 YYDKDF (reference sequence). The CDR3 covers 15 residues. V lost 3 bases, J lost 5 bases, and 7 bases stayed unmatched. For the CDR3, the DNA is TGTGCCACCAGCAGTGAGGGACAGGGATGGGAGACCCAGTACTTC. Its protein is CATSSEGQGWETQYF.

This clone has only a few counts. V gene TRBV19 combines with J gene TRBJ2-3; 10 positions agree with TRBD2. V lost 8 bases and J lost 6; bases outside the gene matches: 11. CDR1 is LNHDA, CDR2 SQIVND, per germline (reference sequence). CDR3 length equals 15 residues. In nucleotides, the CDR3 is TGTGCCAGTCGGAAATTAGCGGGAGGAGCGGATACGCAGTATTTT. Its translation is CASRKLAGGADTQYF. Drawing the rest from reference TRBV19 and TRBJ2-3, the complete variable domain is DGGITQSPKYLFRKEGQNVTLSCEQNLNHDAMYWYRQDPGQGLRLIYYSQIVNDFQKGDIAEGYSVSREKKESFPLTVTSAQKNPTAFYLCASRKLAGGADTQYFGPGTRLTVL.

The chain has TRBV7-2 and TRBJ2-7; no clear D. This CDR3 region has 14 residues. V was trimmed by 1 base and J by 4 bases, leaving 11 bases between them. Germline V gene sequence: CDR1 SGHTA, CDR2 FQGNSA. CDR3 sequence: CASSLGPSNYEQYF. The CDR3, as DNA: TGTGCCAGCAGCTTAGGTCCCTCCAATTACGAGCAGTACTTC.

V gene TRBV5-1 combines with J gene TRBJ2-7; TRBD1 agrees at 7 bases. The CDR3 runs to 14 residues. The J segment lost 3 bases and the V segment lost 3 bases, leaving 6 bases of the junction unmatched. Germline assignment: CDR1 SGHRS and CDR2 YFSETQ. In DNA, the CDR3 is TGCGCCAGCAGCTCGACCCGGGACAGCTACGAGCAGTACTTC. Translated, it gives CASSSTRDSYEQYF. Using reference TRBV5-1 and TRBJ2-7 for the parts outside the CDR3, the full variable domain is KAGVTQTPRYLIKTRGQQVTLSCSPISGHRSVSWYQQTPGQGLQFLFEYFSETQRNKGNFPGRFSGRQFSNSRSEMNVSTLELGDSALYLCASSSTRDSYEQYFGPGTRLTVT.

The chain links TRBV29-1 to TRBJ2-1; D call uncertain. The CDR3 has 14 residues. Germline assignment: CDR1 SQVTM and CDR2 ANQGSEA. V was cut by 2 bases and J by 7 bases, with 15 bases left in between. CDR3 residues: CSVERRPASNEQFF. CDR3 in DNA: TGCAGCGTTGAAAGGCGTCCTGCAAGTAATGAGCAGTTCTTC.

There are a few counts of this clone. This rearrangement joins TRBV28 to TRBJ1-1; possible D gene TRBD1, 5 bases. Germline assignment: CDR1 MDHEN and CDR2 SYDVKM. Trimming removed 10 bases from V and 1 base from J, with 10 bases in between. This CDR3 region has 12 residues. The CDR3: CATDTENTEAFF. The CDR3 bases are TGTGCCACGGACACCGAGAACACTGAAGCTTTCTTT.

This clone occurred a few times. This chain links TRBV14 with TRBJ2-1; 7 bases agree with TRBD2. CDR1 and CDR2 (germline): SGHDN, FVKESK. This CDR3 is 16 amino acids long. Trimming removed 0 bases from V and 8 bases from J; junction bases left unmatched: 10. For the CDR3, the DNA is TGTGCCAGCAGCCAAGATCTGACTAGCCGGACCGATGAGCAGTTCTTC. Residues: CASSQDLTSRTDEQFF.